A single sample is the source of the 32 T cell receptor beta chains below, sequenced in a study of identical twins. One entry per CDR3 protein results from TCRdb running MiXCR on the 5' RACE reads. The sample holds about 220,000 distinct CDR3 sequences, around 7.6% seen once. In addition, the sample was reused for a study of yellow fever vaccine responses in identical twins.

Source material: CD8+ T cells sorted from blood. All receptors come from a woman aged 18-29 years in good health.

This clonotype has only a few counts. The chain employs TRBV19 and TRBJ2-1; 10 bases match TRBD2. CDR1 and CDR2 from the germline V gene are LNHDA and SQIVND (reference sequence). This CDR3 has 15 residues. V trimming: 3 bases; J trimming: 10 bases; junction bases outside the gene matches: 9. The CDR3 DNA is TGTGCCAGTAGTATTTGGAGCGGGAGGGCCCAGGAGCAGTTCTTC. It codes for CASSIWSGRAQEQFF.

The chain combines TRBV5-1 with TRBJ2-2; no firm D call. Trimming shortened V by 3 bases and J by 3 bases, and 6 bases separated the two germline ends. Germline V lookup: CDR1 SGHRS, CDR2 YFSETQ. The CDR3 length is 13 residues. The CDR3 DNA sequence: TGCGCCAGCAGCTCACAGTACACCGGGGAGCTGTTTTTT. Translation: CASSSQYTGELFF.

This clonotype was seen many times. The chain couples TRBV12-3 or TRBV12-4 to TRBJ1-5; TRBD1 aligns across 7 bases. The CDR3 extends over 14 amino acids. Germline trimming cut 4 bases from V and 4 bases from J; bases unmatched to any gene: 4. The CDR3 region has the DNA TGTGCCAGCAGTTCAACAGGGGCAAATCAGCCCCAGCATTTT. Residues: CASSSTGANQPQHF.

This clonotype was seen at least ten times. The chain employs TRBV9 and TRBJ2-1; D unclear. The CDR3 loop spans 12 amino acids. Looked up from germline, CDR1 is SGDLS and CDR2 is YYNGEE. Trimming took off 0 bases at V and 4 bases at J, with 2 bases between the two ends. CDR3 bases: TGTGCCAGCAGCGTAGGGTACAATGAGCAGTTCTTC. It codes for CASSVGYNEQFF. Variable domain in full (rest from reference TRBV9 and TRBJ2-1): DSGVTQTPKHLITATGQRVTLRCSPRSGDLSVYWYQQSLDQGLQFLIQYYNGEERAKGNILERFSAQQFPDLHSELNLSSLELGDSALYFCASSVGYNEQFFGPGTRLTVL.

This clonotype was observed at least ten times. The genes are TRBV2 and TRBJ2-1; 10 bases fit TRBD2. The CDR3 loop spans 15 amino acids. Per germline, CDR1 SNHLY and CDR2 FYNNEI. V lost 5 bases, J lost 5 bases, and 6 bases stayed unmatched. The CDR3 DNA is TGTGCCAGCAGTTACCTAGCGGGAGATAACAATGAGCAGTTCTTC. Translated, it gives CASSYLAGDNNEQFF.

The chain links TRBV6-1 to TRBJ1-3; 8 nucleotides agree with TRBD1. V gave up 6 bases and J gave up 0 bases; unmatched junction bases: 4. Germline assignment: CDR1 MNHNS and CDR2 SASEGT. The CDR3 is made up of 15 amino acids. The CDR3 here is CASRTTGDSGNTIYF. The CDR3 DNA reads TGTGCCAGCAGAACGACAGGGGACTCTGGAAACACCATATATTTT.

This clonotype was detected many times. The J gene is TRBJ1-6, the V gene TRBV4-1; no firm D call. V was clipped by 8 bases and J by 7 bases, with 12 bases between them. CDR3 size: 13 residues. Germline V gene lookup returns CDR1 MGHRA and CDR2 YSYEKL. CDR3 residues: CASQPPGNSPLHF. As DNA, the CDR3 is TGCGCCAGCCAACCCCCGGGAAATTCACCCCTCCACTTT.

This clonotype was seen only a few times. The J gene is TRBJ2-7, the V gene TRBV4-2, with 11 bases aligning to TRBD2. CDR1 is LGHNA and CDR2 is YNFKEQ in the germline V gene. CDR3 length: 17 residues. V shed 4 bases, J shed 2 bases, and the junction held 10 bases outside the gene matches. Here the CDR3 DNA reads TGTGCCAGCAGCCTAGGGCAGGGGACTAGCGGAACCTACGAGCAGTACTTC. Residues: CASSLGQGTSGTYEQYF.

The chain has TRBV2 and TRBJ2-2; TRBD1 might be the D (5 bases). Looked up from germline, CDR1 is SNHLY and CDR2 is FYNNEI. Trimming removed 6 bases from V and 0 bases from J, with 17 bases in between. This CDR3 has 17 amino acids. The CDR3 sequence: CASSHPVGLANTGELFF. CDR3 coding DNA: TGTGCCAGCAGCCACCCGGTGGGGCTGGCGAACACCGGGGAGCTGTTTTTT. Supplemented by reference TRBV2 and TRBJ2-2, the full variable domain reads EPEVTQTPSHQVTQMGQEVILRCVPISNHLYFYWYRQILGQKVEFLVSFYNNEISEKSEIFDDQFSVERPDGSNFTLKIRSTKLEDSAMYFCASSHPVGLANTGELFFGEGSRLTVL.

This clonotype was found a few times. The chain combines TRBV4-1 with TRBJ2-1, with D uncertain. The CDR3 totals 13 residues. Germline lookup yields CDR1 MGHRA and CDR2 YSYEKL. Trimming pared 4 bases from V and 10 bases from J, leaving 14 bases between. Written as DNA, the CDR3 is TGCGCCAGCAGCCTACAAGACGGTTGGGAGCAGTTCTTC. Translated, it gives CASSLQDGWEQFF.

This clonotype was picked up a small number of times. This chain uses TRBV20-1 with TRBJ1-1, with 8 bases identical to TRBD1. V dropped 6 bases and J dropped 0; count of bases not matched to a gene: 3. This CDR3 has 13 residues. Germline assignment: CDR1 DFQATT and CDR2 SNEGSKA (reference sequence). DNA of the CDR3: TGCAGTGCCGGGGACAGGTTGAACACTGAAGCTTTCTTT. Encoded protein: CSAGDRLNTEAFF.

This clonotype was counted between two and nine times. The chain has TRBV20-1 and TRBJ2-1, with D possibly being TRBD1 (6 bases). Germline CDR1 and CDR2: DFQATT and SNEGSKA (reference sequence). There are 13 residues in the CDR3. V was cut by 3 bases and J by 2 bases, with 8 bases left in between. The CDR3 spells CSASRGPYNEQFF. In DNA form, the CDR3 reads TGCAGTGCTAGCAGGGGCCCCTACAATGAGCAGTTCTTC.

The chain combines TRBV6-1 with TRBJ2-1, with 15 bases fitting TRBD2. Trimming took 2 bases from V and 4 from J; bases not matched to a gene: 12. This CDR3 spans 20 amino acids. CDR1 is MNHNS and CDR2 is SASEGT in the germline V gene. The CDR3: CASSENGLAGGRSRYNEQFF. The CDR3 nucleotides read TGTGCCAGCAGTGAAAACGGACTAGCGGGAGGGCGATCCCGGTACAATGAGCAGTTCTTC.

This clonotype was observed many times. The chain couples TRBV12-3 or TRBV12-4 to TRBJ1-2; no definite D call. CDR3 length: 13 residues. The V gene lost 6 bases and the J gene lost 0 bases, with 8 bases spanning the gap. The CDR3 nucleotides are TGTGCCAGCAGGGCGGTAGCTAACTATGGCTACACCTTC. Its protein product is CASRAVANYGYTF.

This clonotype occurred a few times. The CDR3 sequence: CATSRDATTSETQYF. The CDR3 DNA reads as TGTGCCACCAGCAGAGATGCGACTACGAGTGAGACCCAGTACTTC. The rearrangement joins TRBV15 to TRBJ2-5; the D gene is possibly TRBD2 (5 bases). The CDR3 spans 15 residues. Germline loops: CDR1 LNHNV, CDR2 YYDKDF (reference sequence). V was cut by 0 bases and J by 5 bases, with 13 bases left in between.

The V and J genes are TRBV5-6 and TRBJ2-7; 11 positions match TRBD2. This CDR3 region has 15 residues. J gave up 6 bases and V 0 bases, and 5 bases lay outside the gene matches. Germline-derived CDR1 and CDR2 are SGHDT and YYEEEE. The CDR3: CASSLELAGAGEQYF. The CDR3 DNA is TGTGCCAGCAGCTTGGAACTAGCGGGAGCGGGCGAGCAGTACTTC.

This clonotype was seen many times. The rearrangement uses TRBV9 and TRBJ2-5; D might be TRBD2 (5 bases). V lost 0 bases to trimming and J lost 5 bases, with 14 bases between them. The CDR3 runs 15 residues. Germline CDR1 reads SGDLS; CDR2 reads YYNGEE. CDR3 residues: CASSVATTRGETQYF. The CDR3 DNA reads as TGTGCCAGCAGCGTAGCTACGACCCGCGGGGAGACCCAGTACTTC.

Many counts were recorded for this clonotype. The V gene is TRBV12-3 or TRBV12-4, the J gene TRBJ1-1; D is uncertain. The germline V and J ends were trimmed by 3 bases and 7 bases, with 15 bases remaining between them. This CDR3 region has 14 residues. CDR3 residues: CASSFLKGYGEAFF. The DNA for the CDR3 is TGTGCCAGCAGTTTTCTGAAGGGATACGGTGAAGCTTTCTTT.

This clonotype was found many times. The V gene is TRBV28, the J gene TRBJ2-2; perhaps TRBD2 as D (5 bases). The V gene lost 4 bases and the J gene lost 4 bases, with 7 bases spanning the gap. The germline V gene has CDR1 MDHEN and CDR2 SYDVKM. The CDR3 sequence is 13 residues long. The CDR3 is CASSWTSTGELFF. The CDR3 DNA follows: TGTGCCAGCAGTTGGACTTCCACCGGGGAGCTGTTTTTT.

The sample holds a few counts of this clonotype. The chain uses TRBV4-1 and TRBJ2-1; no firm D call. The CDR3 runs 16 residues. Germline V CDR1 and CDR2: MGHRA, YSYEKL. The V gene lost 0 bases and the J gene lost 2 bases, with 11 bases spanning the gap. CDR3 coding DNA: TGCGCCAGCAGCCAAGATATGGGGAATGCCTACAATGAGCAGTTCTTC. Protein: CASSQDMGNAYNEQFF.

This clonotype was recorded a few times. The rearrangement links TRBV11-1 to TRBJ2-1, with TRBD2 matching 13 bases. This CDR3 region has 18 residues. Trimming took 5 bases from V and 1 from J; bases not matched to a gene: 8. Germline V gives CDR1 SGHAT, CDR2 FQDESV (reference sequence). DNA of the CDR3: TGTGCCAGCAGCCGAAGGACTAGCGGGAGTGGTTCCTACAATGAGCAGTTCTTC. It yields the protein CASSRRTSGSGSYNEQFF.

The genes are TRBV27 and TRBJ1-4; D remains ambiguous. Trimming took 9 bases from V and 0 from J, leaving 8 bases between them. This CDR3 spans 13 amino acids. The V gene's germline CDR1 is MNHEY and CDR2 SMNVEV (reference sequence). CDR3 amino acids: CARSLSTNEKLFF. The CDR3 DNA follows: TGTGCCAGGAGTCTTTCAACTAATGAAAAACTGTTTTTT.

This clonotype was picked up a small number of times. CDR3 coding DNA: TGTGCCAGCAGCCGACCCCAAGAGGGGGGCTCCTACGAGCAGTACTTC. Its protein product is CASSRPQEGGSYEQYF. The chain couples TRBV11-2 to TRBJ2-7; possibly TRBD1 or TRBD2 for D (6 bases each). The CDR3 extends over 16 amino acids. V was clipped by 5 bases and J by 0 bases, with 17 bases between them. Germline assignment: CDR1 SGHAT and CDR2 FQNNGV.

This clonotype is large by share. This chain links TRBV12-3 or TRBV12-4 with TRBJ1-1; D ambiguous. Trimming cost V 10 bases and J 2 bases, with 20 bases left between them. The CDR3 contains 15 residues. The CDR3 loop is CATPTLRRGNTEAFF. The CDR3 DNA follows: TGTGCCACCCCGACTCTCCGCCGGGGAAACACTGAAGCTTTCTTT.

The V call is TRBV5-1, the J call TRBJ2-5; D gene ambiguous. With 2 bases removed from V and 2 bases from J, the gap between germline ends came to 10 bases. Germline loops: CDR1 SGHRS, CDR2 YFSETQ. The CDR3 sequence is 14 residues long. CDR3 in amino acids: CASSFQTEQETQYF. Written as DNA, the CDR3 is TGCGCCAGCAGCTTTCAAACAGAACAAGAGACCCAGTACTTC.

In this sample, this clonotype turned up many times. The V and J genes are TRBV12-3 or TRBV12-4 and TRBJ1-5, with TRBD1 as a possible D gene (5 bases). The CDR3 extends over 15 amino acids. V lost 6 bases, J lost 2 bases, and 14 bases lay in between. Here the CDR3 reads CASSPGGFGNQPQHF. CDR3 bases: TGTGCCAGCAGCCCCGGGGGATTCGGCAATCAGCCCCAGCATTTT.

The chain carries TRBV6-4 and TRBJ2-3; 7 bases match TRBD1. The CDR3 contains 15 residues. Germline-derived CDR1 and CDR2 are MRHNA and SNTAGT. V lost 2 bases, J lost 1 base, and 3 bases stayed unmatched. The CDR3 DNA follows: TGTGCCAGCAGTGACGCAGGACAGGGCACAGATACGCAGTATTTT. The encoded protein is CASSDAGQGTDTQYF.

In its sample, this clonotype was seen many times. The CDR3 reads CASSKTTGVGTGELFF. The CDR3, as DNA: TGTGCCAGCAGTAAAACAACAGGGGTTGGGACCGGGGAGCTGTTTTTT. This sequence joins TRBV12-3 or TRBV12-4 and TRBJ2-2; TRBD1 matches 7 bases. The CDR3 sequence is 16 residues long. Trimming took 5 bases from V and 5 from J; bases not matched to a gene: 11.

This clonotype was seen at least ten times. The chain employs TRBV6-4 and TRBJ2-1; D gene uncertain. The germline V gene encodes CDR1 MRHNA and CDR2 SNTAGT. CDR3 size: 14 residues. V lost 1 base, J lost 5 bases, and 9 bases lay in between. This CDR3 reads CASSDLSGDNEQFF. In nucleotides, the CDR3 is TGTGCCAGCAGTGACTTATCAGGAGACAATGAGCAGTTCTTC.

Only a few counts were recorded for this clonotype. The chain has TRBV5-6 and TRBJ2-3, with 9 bases aligning to TRBD1. In germline, CDR1 is SGHDT, CDR2 YYEEEE. The CDR3 spans 18 residues. The trim removed 4 bases at V and 2 bases at J, leaving 14 bases unmatched. The CDR3, as DNA: TGTGCCAGCAGCCCCGGGACAGGGACCCTCGGATACACAGATACGCAGTATTTT. Its translation is CASSPGTGTLGYTDTQYF.

This clonotype has a count of ten or more. The V and J genes are TRBV7-8 and TRBJ2-1; 11 bases are shared with TRBD2. CDR1 and CDR2 from the germline V gene are SGHVS and FQNEAQ. Trimming took 5 bases from V and 7 from J; bases not matched to a gene: 7. The CDR3 consists of 15 residues. The CDR3 DNA follows: TGTGCCAGCAGCATTAGCGGGAGGGCCGAAAATGAGCAGTTCTTC. It yields the protein CASSISGRAENEQFF.

V and J are TRBV24-1 and TRBJ2-1; D possibly corresponds to TRBD2 (6 bases). The CDR3 spans 16 residues. From germline, CDR1 is KGHDR and CDR2 SFDVKD. Trimming shortened V by 0 bases and J by 8 bases, and 16 bases separated the two germline ends. The CDR3 is CATSDLRLGSVDEQFF. In DNA, the CDR3 is TGTGCCACCAGTGATTTGCGACTAGGCAGTGTCGATGAGCAGTTCTTC.